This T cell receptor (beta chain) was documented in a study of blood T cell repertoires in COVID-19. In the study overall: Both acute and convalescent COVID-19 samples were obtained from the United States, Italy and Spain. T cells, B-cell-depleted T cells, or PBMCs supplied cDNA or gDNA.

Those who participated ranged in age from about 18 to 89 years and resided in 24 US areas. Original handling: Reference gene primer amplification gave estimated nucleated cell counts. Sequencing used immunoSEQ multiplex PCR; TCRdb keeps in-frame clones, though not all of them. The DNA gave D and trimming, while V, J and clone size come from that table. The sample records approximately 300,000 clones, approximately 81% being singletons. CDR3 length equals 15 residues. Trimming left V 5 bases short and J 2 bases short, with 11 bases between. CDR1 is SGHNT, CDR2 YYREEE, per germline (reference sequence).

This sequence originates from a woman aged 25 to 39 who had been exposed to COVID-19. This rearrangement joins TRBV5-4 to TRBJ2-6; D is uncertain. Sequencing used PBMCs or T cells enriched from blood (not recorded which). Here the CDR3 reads CASRLTVAGANVLTF. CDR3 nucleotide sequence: TGTGCCAGCAGATTGACGGTCGCTGGGGCCAACGTCCTGACTTTC.